This TCR beta chain appears in the sequencing data of a study of T cell repertoires in cytomegalovirus infection. The overall study: CMV infection together with matching HLA type was indicated by public TCR beta signatures.

Regarding this clonotype: The antigen remains unidentified.

Trimming shortened V by 2 bases and J by 0 bases, and 10 bases separated the two germline ends. Germline-derived CDR1 and CDR2 are SGHKS and YYEKEE (reference sequence). The CDR3 has 15 amino acids. TCRdb re-analysed the reads in MiXCR, keeping a single row per CDR3 protein. The sample has over 250,000 distinct CDR3 sequences, about 20% seen once. The chain is built from TRBV5-5 and TRBJ2-3; D is unresolved. The sequenced sample was cultured PBMCs, obtained from culture after CMV antigen stimulation. This receptor was taken from a human donor in good health (CMV status not recorded). Some clones in this sample may be carry-over from other donors' samples. CDR3: CASSLVRFSTDTQYF. The CDR3 DNA reads TGTGCCAGCAGCTTAGTGCGGTTTAGCACAGATACGCAGTATTTT.